This T cell receptor beta chain was identified during a study of T cell clones after liver transplantation. Profiling relied on immunoSEQ multiplex PCR, and the TCRdb table lists in-frame clones only, not all of them. The sample lists about 85,000 clones, roughly 80% occurring once. With respect to this clone: As yet, its antigen is unknown.

Study-wide results and caveats: These preliminary findings come from unstandardized post-transplant sampling times.

V was pared by 1 base and J by 7 bases, with 15 bases between. The CDR3 runs 14 residues. In germline, CDR1 is SGDLS, CDR2 YYNGEE. Here the sequenced sample was CD4+ T cells from blood, taken approximately 3.5 years after liver transplant. The clonotype was recovered from a human patient who received a liver transplant. Some of these T cells may belong to the graft donor. The rearrangement joins TRBV9 to TRBJ2-7, with D possibly matching TRBD1 (5 bases). The CDR3 reads CASSVLQGSGEQYF. The CDR3 DNA follows: TGTGCCAGCAGCGTACTCCAGGGTTCAGGAGAGCAGTACTTC.